The T cell receptor (beta chain) under discussion was sequenced for a study of post-analysis software for immune sequencing data. Study context: Included among the disease courses, which were recorded for the cohort, were relapsing-remitting, secondary progressive and progressive-relapsing multiple sclerosis.

Built from TCR beta cDNA, the libraries had unique molecular identifiers in them. With roughly 0.85 to 11 million T cells as the source, 540,000 or so cDNA molecules resulted. In TCRdb, the PCR reads were re-called with MiXCR into one record per CDR3 protein. The table has approximately 630,000 distinct CDR3 sequences, roughly three fifths seen once. Study results and limitations: Significantly lower normalized Chao1 diversity was found in patients with multiple sclerosis relative to controls. The study found TRBV5-6, TRBV5-1 and TRBV20-1 among a few TRBV segments more frequent in patients than controls. Co-batched samples clustered tightly together by F measure.

To note about this clonotype: What it binds is not known.

CDR3 size: 13 residues. V lost 7 bases to trimming and J lost 2 bases, with 15 bases between them. Germline CDR1 and CDR2: SQVTM and ANQGSEA. The chain employs TRBV29-1 and TRBJ2-7; unclear D gene. Sample: blood. This clonotype was obtained from a girl aged 2-15 years with multiple sclerosis. The CDR3 reads CSAVSDDTYEQYF. The CDR3 DNA sequence: TGCAGCGCGGTTTCAGACGATACCTACGAGCAGTACTTC.